The text below deals with one TCR beta chain. The antigen is not known. The data are from a study of human T cells and chemical hapten exposure. Looking at the study overall: Among samples, TCR yields varied mainly because of small differences in pooled library volume.

The starting material, unfractionated whole blood, was used for total RNA extraction. V lost 1 base, J lost 4 bases, and 8 bases lay in between. Looked up from germline, CDR1 is MNHNY and CDR2 is SVGAGI (reference sequence). The CDR3 length is 14 residues. TCRdb itself ran the 5' RACE reads through MiXCR, one entry per CDR3 protein. The sample comprises more than 75,000 distinct CDR3 sequences, roughly 15% of which are singletons, and almost 7% rests with the top ten. Findings and caveats of the study: With regard to DPC sensitization, TCRs above 1 in 1000 frequency did not change.

This sequence joins TRBV6-6 and TRBJ2-1, with D possibly matching TRBD2 (5 bases). The sequence was collected from a female donor in good health. Here the CDR3 reads CASSYLSGYNEQFF. Written as DNA, the CDR3 is TGTGCCAGCAGTTACTTGAGCGGATACAATGAGCAGTTCTTC.